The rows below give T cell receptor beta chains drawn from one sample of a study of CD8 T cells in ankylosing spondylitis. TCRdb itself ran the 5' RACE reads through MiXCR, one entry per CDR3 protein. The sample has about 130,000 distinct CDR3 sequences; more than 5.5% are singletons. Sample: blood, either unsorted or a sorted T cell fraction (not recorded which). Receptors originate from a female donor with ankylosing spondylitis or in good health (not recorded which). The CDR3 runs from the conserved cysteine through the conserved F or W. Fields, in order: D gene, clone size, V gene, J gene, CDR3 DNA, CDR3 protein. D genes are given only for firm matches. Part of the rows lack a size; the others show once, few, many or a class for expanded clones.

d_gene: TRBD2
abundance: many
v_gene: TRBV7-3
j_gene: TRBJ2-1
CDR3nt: TGTGCCAGCAGCCTCCGCCCTGGACTAGCGGGGACCGGTGAGCAGTTCTTC
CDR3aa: CASSLRPGLAGTGEQFF

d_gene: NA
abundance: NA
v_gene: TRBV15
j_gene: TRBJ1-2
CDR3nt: TGTGCCACCAGCAGAGGGACAACAGGGCTATATGGCTACACCTTC
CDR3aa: CATSRGTTGLYGYTF

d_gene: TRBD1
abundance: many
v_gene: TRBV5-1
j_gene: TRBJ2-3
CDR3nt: TGCGCCAGCAGCTTGGGGCCCCCAGGGGGCCGCACAGATACGCAGTATTTT
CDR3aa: CASSLGPPGGRTDTQYF

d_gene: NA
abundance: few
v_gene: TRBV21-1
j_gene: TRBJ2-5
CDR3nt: TGTGCCAGCAGCACCGCACGACAGGGGTTCGAGGAGACCCAGTACTTC
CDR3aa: CASSTARQGFEETQYF

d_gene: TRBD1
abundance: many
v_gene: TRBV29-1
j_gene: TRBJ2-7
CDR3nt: TGCAGCGGGCAGGGGACAGGGGGTAACGAGCAGTACTTC
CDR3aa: CSGQGTGGNEQYF

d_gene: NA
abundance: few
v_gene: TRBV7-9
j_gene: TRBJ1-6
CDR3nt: TGTGCCAGCAGCTCTAGGGAGGGAAGGTCACCCCTCCACTTT
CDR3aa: CASSSREGRSPLHF

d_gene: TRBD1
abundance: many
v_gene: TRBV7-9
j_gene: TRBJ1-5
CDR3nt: TGTGCCAGCAGCTCTCTCGGGACAGACAATCAGCCCCAGCATTTT
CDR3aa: CASSSLGTDNQPQHF

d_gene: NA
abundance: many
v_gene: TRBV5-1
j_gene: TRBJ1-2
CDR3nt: TGCGCCAGCAGCTTGGACAGGGTCCCCTATGGCTACACCTTC
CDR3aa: CASSLDRVPYGYTF

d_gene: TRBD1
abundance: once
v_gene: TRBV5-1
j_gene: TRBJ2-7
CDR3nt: TGCGCCAGCAGCTCCGTATCACCGGGACAGGGTGACGAGCAGTACTTC
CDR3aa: CASSSVSPGQGDEQYF

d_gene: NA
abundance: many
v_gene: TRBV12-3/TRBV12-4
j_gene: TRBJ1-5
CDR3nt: TGTGCCAGCAGTTTGAGCCTTCCCAGGTCAGGGCCCCAGCATTTT
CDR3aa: CASSLSLPRSGPQHF

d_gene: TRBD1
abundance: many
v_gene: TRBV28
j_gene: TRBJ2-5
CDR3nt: TGTGCCACCAATGGACAGGGTTTTTTTGGGACCCAGTACTTC
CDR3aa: CATNGQGFFGTQYF

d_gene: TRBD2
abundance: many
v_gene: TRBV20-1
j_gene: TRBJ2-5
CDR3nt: TGCAGTGCCCCTAGCGGGGGGGCTAGAGAGACCCAGTACTTC
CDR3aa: CSAPSGGARETQYF